This T cell receptor (beta chain) derives from a study of shared clonotypes between healthy human individuals. This clone is a singleton in its sample. Within the sample, other DNA sequences also encode this same CDR3. The germline V gene has CDR1 MNHEY and CDR2 SMNVEV (reference sequence). The CDR3 is 13 amino acids. The V end was cut by 6 bases, the J end by 5 bases, with 11 bases between. CD8 cells regarded as naive lacked CD45RO, were positively chosen for CCR7, and omitted terminally differentiated effector memory CD45RA+ cells. Using immunoSEQ multiplex PCR, the repertoire was profiled, and TCRdb retains in-frame clones only, with some absent. The sample includes about 2.2 million clones, approximately 92% seen only once; the top ten take around 1.8%.

This TCR came from a man in his late teens or twenties in good health. Some clones in this sample may be carry-over from other donors' samples. The chain links TRBV27 to TRBJ1-5, with unresolved D. Sequences were obtained from naive CD8+ T cells from PBMCs. Written as DNA, the CDR3 is TGTGCCAGCAGGGGTCGAGGTTATCAGCCCCAGCATTTT. It specifies CASRGRGYQPQHF.